The T cell receptor beta chain under discussion was sequenced for a study of T cell responses to AZD1222 COVID-19 vaccine. Across the whole study: Pooling was applied to second doses at about 4 or about 12 weeks.

This CDR3 has 15 amino acids. V was shortened by 2 bases and J by 7 bases, with 17 bases between the two germline ends. Germline assignment: CDR1 SGHTA and CDR2 FQGNSA. TCRdb's copy holds only in-frame clones and misses some; the assay was immunoSEQ multiplex PCR. The sample has under 70,000 clones, roughly 80% seen once. As concerns this clone: Its antigen is still unknown.

Study results and limitations: Baseline seropositives among AZD1222 recipients totaled only 5 to 7. Receipt of two AZD1222 doses was followed by a rise in Spike-specific TCR breadth and depth. Donor demographics were predominantly white British with a female majority; clonal diversity may be underestimated.

The chain couples TRBV7-2 to TRBJ1-2; D is undetermined. This sequence originates from an adult in good health. The material sequenced was peripheral blood, taken on day 0 of AZD1222 vaccination. CDR3 in DNA: TGTGCCAGCAGCTTACAGGCCGGGGAGCTCGGTGGCTACACCTTC. Translation gives CASSLQAGELGGYTF.